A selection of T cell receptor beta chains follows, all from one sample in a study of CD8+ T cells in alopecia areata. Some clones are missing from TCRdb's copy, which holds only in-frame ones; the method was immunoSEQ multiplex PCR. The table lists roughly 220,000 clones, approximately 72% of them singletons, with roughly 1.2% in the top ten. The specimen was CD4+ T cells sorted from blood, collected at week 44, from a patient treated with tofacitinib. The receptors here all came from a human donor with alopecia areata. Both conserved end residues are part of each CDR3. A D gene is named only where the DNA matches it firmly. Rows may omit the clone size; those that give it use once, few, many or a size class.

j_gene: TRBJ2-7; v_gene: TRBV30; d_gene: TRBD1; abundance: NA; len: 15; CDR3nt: TGTGCCTGGAGTAAAGGGGACAGAGGCGTAGGCGAGCAGTACTTC; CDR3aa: CAWSKGDRGVGEQYF
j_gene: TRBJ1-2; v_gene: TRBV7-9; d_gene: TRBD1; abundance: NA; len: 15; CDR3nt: TGTGCCAGCAGTATCGACAGGGGGCACGTCTATGGCTACACCTTC; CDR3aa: CASSIDRGHVYGYTF
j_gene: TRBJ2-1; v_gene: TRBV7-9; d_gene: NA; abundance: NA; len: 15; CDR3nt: TGTGCCAGCAGCTTAGGGCAGGGCGGGTACAATGAGCAGTTCTTC; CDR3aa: CASSLGQGGYNEQFF
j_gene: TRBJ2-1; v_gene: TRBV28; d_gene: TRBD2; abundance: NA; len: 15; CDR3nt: TGTGCCAGCAGTGGGGGGACTAGCGGATACAATGAGCAGTTCTTC; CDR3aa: CASSGGTSGYNEQFF
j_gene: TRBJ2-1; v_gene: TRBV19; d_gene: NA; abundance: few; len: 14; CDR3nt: TGTGCCAGTAGTAGTGGGGTATCATACGGTGAGCAGTTCTTC; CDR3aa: CASSSGVSYGEQFF
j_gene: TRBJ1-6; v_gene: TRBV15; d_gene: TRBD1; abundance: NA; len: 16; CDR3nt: TGTGCCACCAGCAGAGACAGGGGGCGGCGGCATTCACCCCTCCACTTT; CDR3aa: CATSRDRGRRHSPLHF
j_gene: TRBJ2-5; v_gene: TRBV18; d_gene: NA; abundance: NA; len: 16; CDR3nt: TGCGCCAGCTCACCAGCGAACACATTGTCGGGAGAGACCCAGTACTTC; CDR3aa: CASSPANTLSGETQYF
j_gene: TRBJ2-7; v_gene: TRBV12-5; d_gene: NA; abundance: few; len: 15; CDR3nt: TGTGCTAGTGGTTTGGTACGTCCGGGGAGTCGGGAGCAGTACTTC; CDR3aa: CASGLVRPGSREQYF
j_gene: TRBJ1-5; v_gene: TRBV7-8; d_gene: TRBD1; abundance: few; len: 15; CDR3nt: TGTGCCAGCAGCCCGGCCGGGACAGGGAATCAGCCCCAGCATTTT; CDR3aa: CASSPAGTGNQPQHF
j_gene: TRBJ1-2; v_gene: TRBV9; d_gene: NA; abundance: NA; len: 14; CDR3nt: TGTGCCAGCAGCCCCCAGACAGCTAACTATGGCTACACCTTC; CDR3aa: CASSPQTANYGYTF
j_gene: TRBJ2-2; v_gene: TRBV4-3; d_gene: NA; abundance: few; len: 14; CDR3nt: TGCGCCAGCAGCCCTGAATTACTAGCCAGGGAGCTGTTTTTT; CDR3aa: CASSPELLARELFF
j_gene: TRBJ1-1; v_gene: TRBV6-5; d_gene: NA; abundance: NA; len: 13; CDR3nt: TGTGCCAGCAGTTACTATCCAGGCGCTGAAGCTTTCTTT; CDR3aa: CASSYYPGAEAFF
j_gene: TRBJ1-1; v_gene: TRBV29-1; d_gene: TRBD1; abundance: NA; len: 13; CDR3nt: TGCAGCGTGGGACAGGGTTTTGACACTGAAGCTTTCTTT; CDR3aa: CSVGQGFDTEAFF
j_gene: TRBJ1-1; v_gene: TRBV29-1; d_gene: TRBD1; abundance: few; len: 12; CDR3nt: TGCAGCGTAGACAGGGTGAACACTGAAGCTTTCTTT; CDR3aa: CSVDRVNTEAFF
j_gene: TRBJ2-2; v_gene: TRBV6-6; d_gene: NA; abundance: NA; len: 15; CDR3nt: TGTGCCAGCAGATCCGTCGGACAGAACACCGGGGAGCTGTTTTTT; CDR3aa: CASRSVGQNTGELFF
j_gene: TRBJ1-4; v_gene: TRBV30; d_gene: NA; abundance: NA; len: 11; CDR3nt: TGTGCCTGGGGGAAACCAGAAAAACTGTTTTTT; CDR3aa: CAWGKPEKLFF
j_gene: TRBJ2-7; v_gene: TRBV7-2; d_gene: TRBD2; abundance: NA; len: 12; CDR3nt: TGTGCCAGCGGCGTAGGGACTACGGAGCAGTACTTC; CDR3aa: CASGVGTTEQYF
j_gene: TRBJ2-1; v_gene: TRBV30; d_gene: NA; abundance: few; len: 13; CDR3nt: TGTGCCTGGGCCTCGCCGCCCCGCAATGAGCAGTTCTTC; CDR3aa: CAWASPPRNEQFF
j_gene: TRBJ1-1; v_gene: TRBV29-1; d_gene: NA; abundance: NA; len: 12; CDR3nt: TGCAGCGTTCATCAGGGCGGGAGTGAAGCTTTCTTT; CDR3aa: CSVHQGGSEAFF
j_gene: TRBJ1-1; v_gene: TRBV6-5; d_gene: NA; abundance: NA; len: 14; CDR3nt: TGTGCCAGCAGTTACTCGAGGGTGGACACTGAAGCTTTCTTT; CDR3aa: CASSYSRVDTEAFF
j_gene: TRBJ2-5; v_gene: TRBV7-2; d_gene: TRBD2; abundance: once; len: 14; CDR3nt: TGTGCCAGCAGCAATAGCGGGGGCTGGGAGACCCAGTACTTC; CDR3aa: CASSNSGGWETQYF
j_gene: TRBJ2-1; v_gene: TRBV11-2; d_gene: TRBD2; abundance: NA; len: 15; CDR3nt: TGTGCCAGCAGCTTAGTGGGACTAGTTTTATATGAGCAGTTCTTC; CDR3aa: CASSLVGLVLYEQFF
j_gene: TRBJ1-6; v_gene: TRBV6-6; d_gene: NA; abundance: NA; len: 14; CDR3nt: TGTGCCAGCAGTTACTCGGACGGGGATTCACCCCTCCACTTT; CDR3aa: CASSYSDGDSPLHF
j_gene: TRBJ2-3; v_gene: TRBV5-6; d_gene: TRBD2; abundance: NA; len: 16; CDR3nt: TGTGCCAGCAGCTTAGGGACTAGCGTGTTCACAGATACGCAGTATTTT; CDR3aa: CASSLGTSVFTDTQYF
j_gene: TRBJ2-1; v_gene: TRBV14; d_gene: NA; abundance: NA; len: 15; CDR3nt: TGTGCCAGCAGCCAAGTCTGGGGTATTGGCAATGAGCAGTTCTTC; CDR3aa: CASSQVWGIGNEQFF
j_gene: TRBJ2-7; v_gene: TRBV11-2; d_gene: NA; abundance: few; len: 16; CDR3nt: TGTGCCAGCAGCCCTTTAGGACGGGGTAACTCCTACGAGCAGTACTTC; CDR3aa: CASSPLGRGNSYEQYF
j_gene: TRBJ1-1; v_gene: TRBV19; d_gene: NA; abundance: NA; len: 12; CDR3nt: TGTGCCAGTAGTATACGGGCAGGGGAAGCTTTCTTT; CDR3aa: CASSIRAGEAFF
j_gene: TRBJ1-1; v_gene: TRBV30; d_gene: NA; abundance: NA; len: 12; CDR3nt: TGTGCCTGGAGTGGGGGTAACACTGAAGCTTTCTTT; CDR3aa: CAWSGGNTEAFF
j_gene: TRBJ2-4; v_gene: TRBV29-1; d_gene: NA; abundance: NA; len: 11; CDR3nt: TGCAGCGTTGAAGCGTACGGAGGTCAGTACTTC; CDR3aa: CSVEAYGGQYF
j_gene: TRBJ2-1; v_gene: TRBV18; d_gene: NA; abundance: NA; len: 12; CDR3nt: TGTGCCAGCTCACCCGCCAACAATGAGCAGTTCTTC; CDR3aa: CASSPANNEQFF
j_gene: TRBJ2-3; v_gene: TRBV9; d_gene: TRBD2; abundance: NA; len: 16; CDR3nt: TGTGCCAGCAGCGTAGGCGGGGGGACTAGCACAGATACGCAGTATTTT; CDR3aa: CASSVGGGTSTDTQYF
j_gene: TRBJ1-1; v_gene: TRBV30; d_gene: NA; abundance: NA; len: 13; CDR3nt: TGTGCCTGGACATTAGGCCTTAACTATGAAGCTTTCTTT; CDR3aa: CAWTLGLNYEAFF
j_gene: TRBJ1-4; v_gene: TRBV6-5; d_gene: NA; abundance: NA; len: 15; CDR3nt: TGTGCCAGCAGTTACTCCGGGACGGTTAATGAAAAACTGTTTTTT; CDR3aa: CASSYSGTVNEKLFF
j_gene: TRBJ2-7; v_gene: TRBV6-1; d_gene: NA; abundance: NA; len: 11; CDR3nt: TGTGCCAGCGAGCACTTCTACGAGCAGTACTTC; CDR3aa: CASEHFYEQYF
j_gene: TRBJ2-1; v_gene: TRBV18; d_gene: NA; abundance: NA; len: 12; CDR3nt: TGTGCCAGCTCAGCACAATACAATGAGCAGTTCTTC; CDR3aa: CASSAQYNEQFF
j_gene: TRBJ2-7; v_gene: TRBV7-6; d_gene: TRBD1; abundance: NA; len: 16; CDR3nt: TGTGCCAGCAGCCGGAAGCTAGGACAGGGGGCTGGCGAGCAGTACTTC; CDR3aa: CASSRKLGQGAGEQYF
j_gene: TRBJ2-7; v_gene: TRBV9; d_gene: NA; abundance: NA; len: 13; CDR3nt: TGTGCCAGCAGCGTAGAGTCAGATTACGAGCAGTACTTC; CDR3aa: CASSVESDYEQYF
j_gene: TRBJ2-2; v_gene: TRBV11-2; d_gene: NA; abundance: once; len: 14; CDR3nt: TGTGCCAGCAGCCGCGGGACGCTCACCGGGGAGCTGTTTTTT; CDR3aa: CASSRGTLTGELFF
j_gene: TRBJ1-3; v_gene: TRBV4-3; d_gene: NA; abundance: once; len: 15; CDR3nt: TGCGCCAGCAGCCAAGAGGGATCCTCTGGAAACACCATATATTTT; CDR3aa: CASSQEGSSGNTIYF
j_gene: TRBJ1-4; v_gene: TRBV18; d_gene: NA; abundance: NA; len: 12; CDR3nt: TGTGCCAGCTCACTGCGTTCTGAAAAACTGTTTTTT; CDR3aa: CASSLRSEKLFF